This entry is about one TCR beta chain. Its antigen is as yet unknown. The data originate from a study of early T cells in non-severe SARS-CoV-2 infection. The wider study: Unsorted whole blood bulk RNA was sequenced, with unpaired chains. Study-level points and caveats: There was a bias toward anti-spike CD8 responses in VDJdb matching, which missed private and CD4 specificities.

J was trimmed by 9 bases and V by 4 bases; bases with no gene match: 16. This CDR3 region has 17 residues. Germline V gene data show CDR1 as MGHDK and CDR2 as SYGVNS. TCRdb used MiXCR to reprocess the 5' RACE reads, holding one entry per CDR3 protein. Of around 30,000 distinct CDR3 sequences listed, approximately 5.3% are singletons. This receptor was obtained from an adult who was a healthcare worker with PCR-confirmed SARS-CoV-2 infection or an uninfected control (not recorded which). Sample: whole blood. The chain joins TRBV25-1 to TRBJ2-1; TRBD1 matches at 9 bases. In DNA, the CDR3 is TGTGCCAGCAGTGGAATTTGGGGGACAGGGTTTTCGGGTGAGCAGTTCTTC. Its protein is CASSGIWGTGFSGEQFF.